This is a list of T cell receptor beta chains from one sample in a study of T cells in Graves' hyperthyroidism and ophthalmopathy. One entry per CDR3 protein, called by TCRdb with MiXCR from the multiplex PCR reads. Here the sample spans hundreds of thousands of distinct CDR3 sequences, 30% to 40% being singletons. The sequenced sample consisted of blood. These receptor sequences come from a woman aged 40 to 55 with Graves' hyperthyroidism. The CDR3 runs from the conserved cysteine through the conserved F or W. A D gene is named only where the DNA matches it firmly. Size is omitted from some rows. Given values are once, few, many or a class for expanded clones.

TRBD2	TRBV2	once	TRBJ2-1	CASSERRGGRNEQFF	TGTGCCAGCAGTGAAAGGCGGGGGGGCAGGAATGAGCAGTTCTTC
-	TRBV7-9	-	TRBJ1-6	CASSSPQGGSPLHF	TGTGCCAGCAGCTCACCACAGGGAGGTTCACCCCTCCACTTT
-	TRBV5-1	few	TRBJ1-3	CASSLVGGSFSGNTIYF	TGCGCCAGCAGCTTGGTGGGAGGCTCCTTCTCTGGAAACACCATATATTTT
TRBD1	TRBV7-2	few	TRBJ1-1	CASSLAFTGATEAFF	TGTGCCAGCAGCTTAGCGTTTACAGGGGCCACTGAAGCTTTCTTT
-	TRBV7-9	-	TRBJ1-5	CASSPQGSYSNQPQHF	TGTGCCAGTAGCCCCCAGGGATCCTATAGCAATCAGCCCCAGCATTTT
TRBD2	TRBV20-1	-	TRBJ2-5	CSAWTSGRGETQYF	TGCAGTGCTTGGACTAGCGGGAGGGGTGAGACCCAGTACTTC
-	TRBV12-3/TRBV12-4	many	TRBJ1-3	CASSPVRAFGNTIYF	TGTGCCAGCAGTCCAGTCAGAGCCTTCGGAAACACCATATATTTT
-	TRBV29-1	many	TRBJ2-7	CSVEVWENYEQYF	TGCAGCGTTGAGGTCTGGGAGAATTACGAGCAGTACTTC
-	TRBV9	few	TRBJ1-5	CASSAWGEAGQPQHF	TGTGCCAGCAGCGCATGGGGGGAAGCAGGGCAGCCCCAGCATTTT
TRBD1	TRBV29-1	many	TRBJ1-2	CSVGDRPDYGYTF	TGCAGCGTGGGGGACAGACCGGACTATGGCTACACCTTC
-	TRBV20-1	many	TRBJ1-1	CSARPTVNTEAFF	TGCAGTGCTAGGCCCACCGTGAACACTGAAGCTTTCTTT
-	TRBV6-2/TRBV6-3	-	TRBJ2-7	CASRAAAYEQYF	TGTGCCAGCAGGGCGGCAGCCTACGAGCAGTACTTC
TRBD2	TRBV2	many	TRBJ2-7	CASGVSGRSSYEQYF	TGTGCCAGCGGGGTTAGCGGGAGGAGCTCCTACGAGCAGTACTTC
TRBD1	TRBV20-1	many	TRBJ1-2	CSAKITGTGSGYTF	TGCAGTGCTAAAATAACCGGGACAGGGTCTGGCTACACCTTC
-	TRBV2	-	TRBJ2-3	CASSPSAGSTDTQYF	TGTGCCAGCTCACCATCGGCGGGAAGCACAGATACGCAGTATTTT
-	TRBV10-3	-	TRBJ2-3	CATGPWHTQYF	TGTGCCACAGGCCCGTGGCATACGCAGTATTTT
-	TRBV11-2	many	TRBJ1-1	CASSLRGGSTEAFF	TGTGCCAGCAGCCTACGAGGTGGCTCCACTGAAGCTTTCTTT
-	TRBV6-5	many	TRBJ1-1	CASRRQAPNTEAFF	TGTGCCAGCAGAAGACAGGCCCCGAACACTGAAGCTTTCTTT
-	TRBV11-2	-	TRBJ2-5	CASTPGHVGQETQYF	TGTGCCAGCACCCCGGGCCACGTAGGACAAGAGACCCAGTACTTC
-	TRBV4-1	-	TRBJ1-3	CASSVRTASGNTIYF	TGCGCCAGCAGCGTACGCACGGCCTCTGGAAACACCATATATTTT
TRBD2	TRBV19	-	TRBJ2-7	CASSIEGGTGLYEQYF	TGTGCCAGTAGTATAGAGGGGGGGACGGGGCTCTACGAGCAGTACTTC
-	TRBV5-1	many	TRBJ1-1	CASSLQTSNTEAFF	TGCGCCAGCAGCCTCCAGACTTCGAACACTGAAGCTTTCTTT
-	TRBV7-8	-	TRBJ2-7	CASTDRLYEQYF	TGTGCCAGCACTGACAGATTATACGAGCAGTACTTC
TRBD1	TRBV2	-	TRBJ1-1	CASRRTGDEAFF	TGTGCCAGCCGCCGGACAGGGGACGAAGCTTTCTTT
-	TRBV14	-	TRBJ1-1	CASSQVTANTEAFF	TGTGCCAGCAGCCAAGTGACAGCTAACACTGAAGCTTTCTTT
-	TRBV7-9	-	TRBJ2-5	CASSLARRGRGETQYF	TGTGCCAGCAGCTTAGCCCGGAGGGGGCGAGGCGAGACCCAGTACTTC